A single sample gave rise to the 29 T cell receptor beta chains below, sequenced in a study of T cell repertoires in cytomegalovirus infection. Each CDR3 protein gets one entry after TCRdb re-called the reads with MiXCR. The sample gives 150,000 to 200,000 distinct CDR3 sequences, more than 15% of which show up once; around 20% is in the top ten. The source material was CD8+ T cells from PBMCs. These receptors all stem from a human donor in good health (CMV status not recorded). Some clones in this sample may be carry-over from other donors' samples.

This clonotype showed up just a few times. The chain employs TRBV7-9 and TRBJ1-1, with D unclear. V was trimmed by 6 bases and J by 3 bases, leaving 14 bases between them. CDR3 length: 14 amino acids. Germline CDR1 is SEHNR and CDR2 is FQNEAQ (reference sequence). The CDR3: CASRSVITDTEAFF. Here the CDR3 DNA reads TGTGCCAGCAGGTCCGTCATTACCGACACTGAAGCTTTCTTT.

This clonotype turned up a few times. This chain uses TRBV28 with TRBJ2-3; D gene unclear. Trimming stripped 4 bases from V and 2 bases from J, with 10 bases between. Germline loops: CDR1 MDHEN, CDR2 SYDVKM. This CDR3 region has 14 residues. CDR3 in amino acids: CASSSLSDTDTQYF. The CDR3 DNA reads as TGTGCCAGCAGTTCCCTTTCTGACACAGATACGCAGTATTTT.

This rearrangement joins TRBV28 to TRBJ2-3; the match to TRBD2 covers 11 bases. Trimming cost V 6 bases and J 4 bases; bases outside gene matches: 12. This CDR3 is 17 amino acids long. Germline CDR1 MDHEN, CDR2 SYDVKM. CDR3 protein: CASRDAYLAGGADTQYF. CDR3 nucleotide sequence: TGTGCCAGCAGGGATGCCTACTTAGCGGGAGGGGCAGATACGCAGTATTTT.

This clonotype showed up just a few times. The J gene is TRBJ2-1, the V gene TRBV12-3 or TRBV12-4; no firm D call. Trimming removed 3 bases from V and 3 bases from J, with 15 bases in between. The CDR3 is 16 residues long. For the CDR3, the DNA is TGTGCCAGCAGTTTTGGTGGGCGTCCCGGCTACAATGAGCAGTTCTTC. Residues: CASSFGGRPGYNEQFF.

This clonotype was seen only a few times. The chain has TRBV20-1 and TRBJ1-1; no clear D gene. The CDR3 runs 12 residues. Trimming shortened V by 5 bases and J by 2 bases, and 9 bases separated the two germline ends. Per germline, CDR1 DFQATT and CDR2 SNEGSKA (reference sequence). The DNA of the CDR3 is TGCAGTGCTGGGGAGAGAAACACTGAAGCTTTCTTT. Amino acid sequence: CSAGERNTEAFF.

The rearrangement joins TRBV7-9 to TRBJ2-1; TRBD1 aligns across 8 bases. CDR3 size: 12 residues. CDR1 and CDR2 from the germline V gene are SEHNR and FQNEAQ (reference sequence). V dropped 5 bases and J dropped 9; count of bases not matched to a gene: 3. CDR3 nucleotide sequence: TGTGCCAGCAGCGACCAGGGGGCTGAGCAGTTCTTC. This sequence encodes CASSDQGAEQFF. The whole variable domain, filled in from reference TRBV7-9 and TRBJ2-1, reads DTGVSQNPRHKITKRGQNVTFRCDPISEHNRLYWYRQTLGQGPEFLTYFQNEAQLEKSRLLSDRFSAERPKGSFSTLEIQRTEQGDSAMYLCASSDQGAEQFFGPGTRLTVL.

The chain combines TRBV6-2 or TRBV6-3 with TRBJ1-2; 9 bases fit TRBD1. Germline lookup yields CDR1 MNHEY and CDR2 SVGEGT. Trimming at V came to 0 bases and at J to 4 bases, leaving 3 bases not matched to a gene. This CDR3 region has 15 residues. Written as DNA, the CDR3 is TGTGCCAGCAGTTACTCCGTGACAGGGGGCTATGGCTACACCTTC. This sequence encodes CASSYSVTGGYGYTF.

This clonotype occurred a few times. The J gene is TRBJ2-7, the V gene TRBV28; the D is unclear. Trimming left V 2 bases short and J 3 bases short, with 11 bases between. This CDR3 comprises 14 residues. CDR1 is MDHEN, CDR2 SYDVKM, per germline. CDR3 sequence: CASSLRGTYYEQYF. CDR3 nucleotide sequence: TGTGCCAGCAGTTTACGTGGAACTTACTACGAGCAGTACTTC.

This clonotype appeared a few times. This chain links TRBV28 with TRBJ2-5, with D unresolved. The CDR3 spans 14 residues. Germline V gene sequence: CDR1 MDHEN, CDR2 SYDVKM. V was shortened by 4 bases and J by 1 base, with 10 bases between the two germline ends. CDR3 residues: CASSSGLPQETQYF. CDR3 in DNA: TGTGCCAGCAGTTCAGGATTACCCCAAGAGACCCAGTACTTC.

The chain joins TRBV20-1 to TRBJ2-1, with D perhaps matching TRBD2 (5 bases). V was trimmed by 0 bases and J by 5 bases, leaving 14 bases between them. The V gene's germline CDR1 is DFQATT and CDR2 SNEGSKA (reference sequence). The CDR3 has 15 residues. The CDR3 DNA reads as TGCAGTGCTAGAGATAGAGAGGGCCTCCACAATGAGCAGTTCTTC. Protein product: CSARDREGLHNEQFF.

V is TRBV20-1 and J is TRBJ2-2, with 13 bases lining up with TRBD2. V trimming: 8 bases; J trimming: 4 bases; junction bases outside the gene matches: 7. The CDR3 consists of 15 residues. Germline V gene data show CDR1 as DFQATT and CDR2 as SNEGSKA (reference sequence). CDR3 region: CSPGLAGALTGELFF. The CDR3 nucleotides read TGCAGTCCAGGACTAGCGGGGGCTCTCACCGGGGAGCTGTTTTTT.

The chain recombines TRBV7-8 with TRBJ2-1, with TRBD2 matching 8 bases. Looked up from germline, CDR1 is SGHVS and CDR2 is FQNEAQ. V shed 3 bases and J 5 bases; nucleotides not matched to a gene: 9. The CDR3 length is 16 residues. CDR3 nucleotide sequence: TGTGCCAGCAGCTTCGACGAGCGGGAGCCCGACAATGAGCAGTTCTTC. This codes for CASSFDEREPDNEQFF.

Many counts were recorded for this clonotype. The V call is TRBV6-6, the J call TRBJ2-7; TRBD1 might be the D (6 bases). The CDR3 consists of 14 residues. Deletions cut 1 base from V and 4 bases from J, with 11 bases between. Germline V gene lookup returns CDR1 MNHNY and CDR2 SVGAGI (reference sequence). The CDR3 loop reads CASSYLAGAYEQYF. The CDR3 DNA reads TGTGCCAGCAGTTACTTGGCAGGGGCGTACGAGCAGTACTTC.

This clonotype appeared a few times. This chain links TRBV20-1 with TRBJ2-7, with 10 nucleotides matching TRBD1. The germline gives CDR1 DFQATT, CDR2 SNEGSKA (reference sequence). CDR3 length equals 17 residues. V lost 0 bases to trimming and J lost 5 bases; unmatched junction nucleotides: 13. CDR3 nucleotide sequence: TGCAGTGCTAGAGACCCGAACCGAGACAGGGGGCATAACGAGCAGTACTTC. Translation gives CSARDPNRDRGHNEQYF.

The V gene is TRBV19, the J gene TRBJ2-2, with D unresolved. This CDR3 region has 16 residues. The V end was cut by 6 bases, the J end by 0 bases, with 14 bases between. CDR1 LNHDA and CDR2 SQIVND come from the germline V gene (reference sequence). The CDR3 coding sequence is TGTGCCAGTAGCGATCCGGGCAGAACGAACACCGGGGAGCTGTTTTTT. Translation: CASSDPGRTNTGELFF.

This clonotype has more than one count but fewer than ten. J is TRBJ2-1 and V is TRBV2; D perhaps matches TRBD2 (6 bases). There are 15 residues in the CDR3. From germline, CDR1 is SNHLY and CDR2 FYNNEI. Trimming took off 1 base at V and 1 base at J, with 8 bases between the two ends. The CDR3 sequence: CASSEGGGSYNEQFF. The CDR3 nucleotides read TGTGCCAGCAGTGAAGGTGGGGGGTCCTACAATGAGCAGTTCTTC.

V and J are TRBV6-1 and TRBJ1-1; D not resolved. Germline lookup yields CDR1 MNHNS and CDR2 SASEGT. Trimming shortened V by 5 bases and J by 5 bases, and 15 bases separated the two germline ends. The CDR3 totals 14 residues. CDR3 sequence reads: CASSRLAYGTEAFF. For the CDR3, the DNA is TGTGCCAGCAGTCGTTTGGCCTATGGAACTGAAGCTTTCTTT.

The chain links TRBV12-5 to TRBJ1-2; 8 bases line up with TRBD1. CDR1 is LGHNT, CDR2 FRNRAP, per germline. There are 12 residues in the CDR3. The CDR3 DNA reads as TGTGCCAGTCAAGGGGACAGGACCTATTACACCTTC. Its protein is CASQGDRTYYTF.

This clonotype showed up many times. The CDR3 DNA reads TGTGCCAGCAGCTTACTAGCGGGGGTACAAGAGACCCAGTACTTC. As protein: CASSLLAGVQETQYF. This chain joins TRBV7-2 and TRBJ2-5, with 10 nucleotides matching TRBD2. Germline V gene sequence: CDR1 SGHTA, CDR2 FQGNSA. V lost 2 bases to trimming and J lost 2 bases; unmatched junction nucleotides: 2. This CDR3 is 15 amino acids long.

This clonotype was seen a few times. The chain is built from TRBV7-2 and TRBJ2-1; a possible D gene is TRBD1 (5 bases). Germline V CDR1 and CDR2: SGHTA, FQGNSA. The CDR3 loop spans 12 amino acids. With 4 bases removed from V and 9 bases from J, the gap between germline ends came to 10 bases. The CDR3 DNA sequence: TGTGCCAGCAGCTCCTTAAGGGGTGAGCAGTTCTTC. This sequence encodes CASSSLRGEQFF.

The chain couples TRBV12-5 to TRBJ2-1; unclear D gene. The CDR3 runs to 14 residues. The ends were cut back, 6 bases at V and 3 bases at J, with 12 bases in the middle. Germline CDR1 is LGHNT and CDR2 is FRNRAP. The CDR3 loop reads CASGSVGRYNEQFF. CDR3 coding DNA: TGTGCTAGTGGCAGTGTGGGCCGCTACAATGAGCAGTTCTTC.

This clonotype was observed a few times. This chain uses TRBV7-8 with TRBJ1-4; D is perhaps TRBD1 (5 bases). The V end lost 4 bases, the J end lost 8 bases, and 14 bases lay between the germline ends. This CDR3 spans 14 amino acids. CDR1 and CDR2 from the germline V gene are SGHVS and FQNEAQ. The CDR3 sequence: CASSSGIGEEKLFF. In nucleotides, the CDR3 is TGTGCCAGCAGCTCAGGAATAGGGGAGGAAAAACTGTTTTTT.

For the CDR3, the DNA is TGTGCCAGCAGGCTCGACGGGGTTCTGTACTTC. As protein: CASRLDGVLYF. The chain is built from TRBV6-6 and TRBJ2-5; possible D gene TRBD2, 5 bases. V lost 6 bases and J 13 bases, leaving 15 bases between the germline ends. The CDR3 is 11 amino acids. The germline CDR1 and CDR2 sequences are MNHNY and SVGAGI (reference sequence).

The chain has TRBV28 and TRBJ1-3; 7 nucleotides agree with TRBD1. The CDR3 runs to 16 residues. Per germline, CDR1 MDHEN and CDR2 SYDVKM. V was pared by 8 bases and J by 0 bases, with 10 bases of the junction left unmatched. The CDR3 sequence: CASGRTGRFSGNTIYF. The CDR3 DNA reads TGTGCCAGCGGACGGACAGGCAGATTCTCTGGAAACACCATATATTTT.

The rearrangement uses TRBV12-3 or TRBV12-4 and TRBJ2-7; 9 bases fit TRBD2. Trimming removed 2 bases from V and 4 bases from J; junction bases left unmatched: 3. The CDR3 has 14 amino acids. CDR3 nucleotide sequence: TGTGCCAGCAGTTTAAGACTAGCGGTTTACGAGCAGTACTTC. Amino acid sequence: CASSLRLAVYEQYF.

CDR3 in DNA: TGTGCCAGCAACAGACTAGCTAGGCAACAGGAATTTTATGGCTACACCTTC. Residues: CASNRLARQQEFYGYTF. The chain recombines TRBV7-8 with TRBJ1-2; TRBD1 might be the D (5 bases). The V end was cut by 7 bases, the J end by 5 bases, with 26 bases between. This CDR3 region has 17 residues. Germline loops: CDR1 SGHVS, CDR2 FQNEAQ.

The J gene is TRBJ2-4, the V gene TRBV6-2 or TRBV6-3; the match to TRBD2 covers 16 bases. Trimming cost V 4 bases and J 2 bases; bases outside gene matches: 8. Per the germline V gene, CDR1 is MNHEY and CDR2 is SVGEGT. This CDR3 has 19 amino acids. The CDR3 here is CASSLGLAGGPITKNIQYF. The CDR3 region has the DNA TGTGCCAGCAGTTTGGGACTAGCGGGAGGGCCGATCACCAAAAACATTCAGTACTTC.

The chain uses TRBV11-1 and TRBJ2-3; the match to TRBD1 covers 7 bases. CDR1 is SGHAT, CDR2 FQDESV, per germline (reference sequence). V lost 1 base to trimming and J lost 2 bases; unmatched junction nucleotides: 9. The CDR3 runs 17 residues. The CDR3 is CASSLVWAGGPTDTQYF. The CDR3 DNA is TGTGCCAGCAGCTTAGTCTGGGCAGGGGGACCCACAGATACGCAGTATTTT.

This clonotype was observed a handful of times. This chain uses TRBV5-6 with TRBJ2-2; possible D gene TRBD1, 6 bases. CDR3 length: 16 amino acids. V was clipped by 3 bases and J by 0 bases, with 12 bases between them. Germline CDR1 and CDR2: SGHDT and YYEEEE. CDR3 in DNA: TGTGCCAGCAGCTCCCCCGGGACATCGAACACCGGGGAGCTGTTTTTT. Encoded protein: CASSSPGTSNTGELFF. Full variable domain (remainder filled in from reference TRBV5-6 and TRBJ2-2): DAGVTQSPTHLIKTRGQQVTLRCSPKSGHDTVSWYQQALGQGPQFIFQYYEEEERQRGNFPDRFSGHQFPNYSSELNVNALLLGDSALYLCASSSPGTSNTGELFFGEGSRLTVL.